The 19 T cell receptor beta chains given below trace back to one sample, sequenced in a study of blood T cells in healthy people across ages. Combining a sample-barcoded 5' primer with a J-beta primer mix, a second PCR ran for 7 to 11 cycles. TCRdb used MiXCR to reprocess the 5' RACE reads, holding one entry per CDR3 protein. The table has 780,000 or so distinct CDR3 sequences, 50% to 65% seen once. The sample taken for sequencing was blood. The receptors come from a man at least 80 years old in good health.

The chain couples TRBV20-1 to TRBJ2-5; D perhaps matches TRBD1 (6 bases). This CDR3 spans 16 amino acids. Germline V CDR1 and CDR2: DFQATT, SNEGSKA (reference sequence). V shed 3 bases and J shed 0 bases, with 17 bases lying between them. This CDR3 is CSARGGGGWYQETQYF. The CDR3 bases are TGCAGTGCTAGGGGTGGGGGCGGTTGGTACCAAGAGACCCAGTACTTC.

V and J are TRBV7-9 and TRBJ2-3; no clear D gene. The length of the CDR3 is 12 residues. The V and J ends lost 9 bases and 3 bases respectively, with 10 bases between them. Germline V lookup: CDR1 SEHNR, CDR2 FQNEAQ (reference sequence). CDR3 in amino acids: CASAPQTDTQYF. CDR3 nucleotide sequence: TGTGCCAGTGCCCCGCAGACAGATACGCAGTATTTT.

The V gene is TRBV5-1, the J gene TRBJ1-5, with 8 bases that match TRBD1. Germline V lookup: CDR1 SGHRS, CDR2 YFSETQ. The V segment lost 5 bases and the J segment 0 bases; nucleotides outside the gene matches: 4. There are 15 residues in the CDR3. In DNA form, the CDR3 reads TGCGCCAGCAGGCCCGGGACAGGTAGCAATCAGCCCCAGCATTTT. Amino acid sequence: CASRPGTGSNQPQHF.

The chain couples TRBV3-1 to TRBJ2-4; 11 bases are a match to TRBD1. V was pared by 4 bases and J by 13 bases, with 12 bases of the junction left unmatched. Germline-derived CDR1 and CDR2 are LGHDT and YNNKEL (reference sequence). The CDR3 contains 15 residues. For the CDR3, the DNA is TGTGCCAGCAGCCCCCGGGACAGGGGGGCTAAGGAGCAGTACTTC. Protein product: CASSPRDRGAKEQYF.

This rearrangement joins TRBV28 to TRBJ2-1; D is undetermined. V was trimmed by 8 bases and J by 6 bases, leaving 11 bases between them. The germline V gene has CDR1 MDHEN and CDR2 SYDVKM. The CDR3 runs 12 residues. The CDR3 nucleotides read TGTGCCAGCGGGCCTTGGGGCAATGAGCAGTTCTTC. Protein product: CASGPWGNEQFF.

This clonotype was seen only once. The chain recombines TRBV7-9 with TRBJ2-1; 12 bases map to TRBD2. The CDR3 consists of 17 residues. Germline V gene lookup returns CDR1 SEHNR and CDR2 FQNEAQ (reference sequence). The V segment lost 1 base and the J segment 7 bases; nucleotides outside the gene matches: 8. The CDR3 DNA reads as TGTGCCAGCAGCTTAGGTATAACTAGCGGGAGGTCTAATGAGCAGTTCTTC. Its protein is CASSLGITSGRSNEQFF.

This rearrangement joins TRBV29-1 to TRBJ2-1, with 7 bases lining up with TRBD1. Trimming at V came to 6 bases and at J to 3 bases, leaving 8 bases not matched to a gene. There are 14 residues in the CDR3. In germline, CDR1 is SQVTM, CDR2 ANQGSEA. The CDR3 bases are TGCAGCGTCGCCGGGACAGAGAACTACAATGAGCAGTTCTTC. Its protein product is CSVAGTENYNEQFF.

The CDR3 DNA is TGTGCCAGCACCGGCGACGCGGAGGACCCAACCTACAATGAGCAGTTCTTC. Translated, it gives CASTGDAEDPTYNEQFF. This rearrangement joins TRBV7-9 to TRBJ2-1, with D possibly matching TRBD2 (5 bases). The length of the CDR3 is 17 residues. The germline gives CDR1 SEHNR, CDR2 FQNEAQ (reference sequence). The ends were cut back, 7 bases at V and 2 bases at J, with 21 bases in the middle.

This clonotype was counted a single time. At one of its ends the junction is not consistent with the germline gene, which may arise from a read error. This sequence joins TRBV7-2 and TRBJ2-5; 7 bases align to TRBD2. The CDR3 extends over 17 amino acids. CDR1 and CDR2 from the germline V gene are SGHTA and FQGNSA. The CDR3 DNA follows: TGTGCTAGCAGCTTAGTGGTGGGAGGGCTCTCCTACAATGAGCAGTACTTC. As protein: CASSLVVGGLSYNEQYF.

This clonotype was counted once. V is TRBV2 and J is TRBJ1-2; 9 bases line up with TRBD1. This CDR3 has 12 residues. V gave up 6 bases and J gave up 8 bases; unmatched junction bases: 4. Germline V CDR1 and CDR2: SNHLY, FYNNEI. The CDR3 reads CASRGDRDGYTF. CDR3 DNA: TGTGCCAGCAGGGGGGACAGGGACGGCTACACCTTC.

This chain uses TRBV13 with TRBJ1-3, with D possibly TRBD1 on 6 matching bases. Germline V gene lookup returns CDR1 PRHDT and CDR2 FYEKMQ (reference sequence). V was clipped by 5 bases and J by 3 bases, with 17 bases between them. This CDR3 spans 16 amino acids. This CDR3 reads CASSARLRGVGNTIYF. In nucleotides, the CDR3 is TGTGCCAGCAGCGCGAGGCTCAGGGGAGTTGGAAACACCATATATTTT.

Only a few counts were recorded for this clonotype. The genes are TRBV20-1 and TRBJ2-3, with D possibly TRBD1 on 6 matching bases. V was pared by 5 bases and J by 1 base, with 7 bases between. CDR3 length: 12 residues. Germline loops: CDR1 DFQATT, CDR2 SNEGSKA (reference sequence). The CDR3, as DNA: TGCAGTGCTCGGACAGGCACAGATACGCAGTATTTT. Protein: CSARTGTDTQYF.

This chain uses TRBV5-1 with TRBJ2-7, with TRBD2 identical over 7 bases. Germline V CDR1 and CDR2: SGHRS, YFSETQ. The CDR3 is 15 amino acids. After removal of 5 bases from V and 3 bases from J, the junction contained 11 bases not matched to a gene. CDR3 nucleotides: TGCGCCAGCAGTCGTCTCGGGGGGATCGACTACGAGCAGTACTTC. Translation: CASSRLGGIDYEQYF.

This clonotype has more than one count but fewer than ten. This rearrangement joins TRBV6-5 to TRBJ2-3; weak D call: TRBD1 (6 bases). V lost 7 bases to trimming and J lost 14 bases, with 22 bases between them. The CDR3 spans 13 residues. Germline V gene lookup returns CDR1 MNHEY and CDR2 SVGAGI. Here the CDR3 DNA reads TGTGCCAGCAAAGAGGGGGAGCACAGATACGCGTATTTT. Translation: CASKEGEHRYAYF.

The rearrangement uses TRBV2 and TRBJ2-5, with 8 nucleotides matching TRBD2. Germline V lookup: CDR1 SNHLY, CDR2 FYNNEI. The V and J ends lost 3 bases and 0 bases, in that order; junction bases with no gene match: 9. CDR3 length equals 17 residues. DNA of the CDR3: TGTGCCAGCAGTGACAGGGTGCTAGCGGGTAACCAAGAGACCCAGTACTTC. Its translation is CASSDRVLAGNQETQYF.

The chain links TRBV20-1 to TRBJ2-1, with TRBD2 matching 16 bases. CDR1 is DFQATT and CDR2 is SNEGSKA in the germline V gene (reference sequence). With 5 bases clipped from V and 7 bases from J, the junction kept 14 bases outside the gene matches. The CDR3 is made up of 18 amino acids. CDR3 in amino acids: CSAPKGTSGRAERNEQFF. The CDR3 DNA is TGCAGTGCTCCTAAGGGGACTAGCGGGAGGGCCGAAAGGAATGAGCAGTTCTTC.

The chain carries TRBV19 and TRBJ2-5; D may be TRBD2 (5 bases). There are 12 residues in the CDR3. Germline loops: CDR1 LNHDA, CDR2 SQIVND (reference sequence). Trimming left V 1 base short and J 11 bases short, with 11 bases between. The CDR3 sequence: CASSIVPREQYF. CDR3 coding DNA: TGTGCCAGTAGTATAGTCCCTAGGGAGCAGTACTTC. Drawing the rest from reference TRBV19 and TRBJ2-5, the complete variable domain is DGGITQSPKYLFRKEGQNVTLSCEQNLNHDAMYWYRQDPGQGLRLIYYSQIVNDFQKGDIAEGYSVSREKKESFPLTVTSAQKNPTAFYLCASSIVPREQYFGPGTRLLVL.

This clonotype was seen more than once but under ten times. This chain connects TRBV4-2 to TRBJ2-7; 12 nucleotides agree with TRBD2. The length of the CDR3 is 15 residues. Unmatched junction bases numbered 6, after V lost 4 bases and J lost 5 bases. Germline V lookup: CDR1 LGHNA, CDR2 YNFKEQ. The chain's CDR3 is CASSRLAGGVDEQYF. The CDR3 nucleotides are TGTGCCAGCAGCCGTCTAGCGGGAGGGGTCGACGAGCAGTACTTC.

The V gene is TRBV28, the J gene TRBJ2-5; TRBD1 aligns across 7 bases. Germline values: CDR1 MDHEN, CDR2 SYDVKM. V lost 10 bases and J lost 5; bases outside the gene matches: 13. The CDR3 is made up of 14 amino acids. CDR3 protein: CATSRDRVMETQYF. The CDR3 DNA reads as TGTGCCACCTCCAGAGACAGGGTAATGGAGACCCAGTACTTC.